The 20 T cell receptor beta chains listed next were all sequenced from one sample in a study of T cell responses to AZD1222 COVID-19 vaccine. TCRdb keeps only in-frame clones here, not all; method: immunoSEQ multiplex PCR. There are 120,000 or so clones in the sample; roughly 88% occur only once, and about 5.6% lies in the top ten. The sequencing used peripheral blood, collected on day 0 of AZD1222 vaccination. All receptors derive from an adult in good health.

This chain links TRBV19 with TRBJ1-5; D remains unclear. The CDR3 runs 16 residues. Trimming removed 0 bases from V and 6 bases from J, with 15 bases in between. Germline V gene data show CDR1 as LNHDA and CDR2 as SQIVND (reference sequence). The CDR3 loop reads CASSIDLSGRGQPQHF. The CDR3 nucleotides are TGTGCCAGTAGTATAGATCTATCGGGGAGAGGTCAGCCCCAGCATTTT.

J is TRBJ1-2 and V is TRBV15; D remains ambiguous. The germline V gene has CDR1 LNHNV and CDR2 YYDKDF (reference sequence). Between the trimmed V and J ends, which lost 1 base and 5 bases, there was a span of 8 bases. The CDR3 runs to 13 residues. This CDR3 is CATSRGNGYGYTF. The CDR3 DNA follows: TGTGCCACCAGCAGAGGCAATGGGTATGGCTACACCTTC. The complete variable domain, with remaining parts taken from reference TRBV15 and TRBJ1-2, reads DAMVIQNPRYQVTQFGKPVTLSCSQTLNHNVMYWYQQKSSQAPKLLFHYYDKDFNNEADTPDNFQSRRPNTSFCFLDIRSPGLGDTAMYLCATSRGNGYGYTFGSGTRLTVV.

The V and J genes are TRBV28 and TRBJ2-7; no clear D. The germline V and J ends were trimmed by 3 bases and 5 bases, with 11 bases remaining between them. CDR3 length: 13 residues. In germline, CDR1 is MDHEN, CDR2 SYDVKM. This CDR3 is CASSLPQTDEQYF. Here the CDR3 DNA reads TGTGCCAGCAGTTTGCCCCAGACGGACGAGCAGTACTTC.

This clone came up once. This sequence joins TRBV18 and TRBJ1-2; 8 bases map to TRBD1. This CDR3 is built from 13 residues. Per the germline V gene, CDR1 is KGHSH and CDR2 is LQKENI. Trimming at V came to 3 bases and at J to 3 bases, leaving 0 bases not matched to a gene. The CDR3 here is CASSPGQDYGYTF. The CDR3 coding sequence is TGTGCCAGCTCACCGGGACAGGACTATGGCTACACCTTC.

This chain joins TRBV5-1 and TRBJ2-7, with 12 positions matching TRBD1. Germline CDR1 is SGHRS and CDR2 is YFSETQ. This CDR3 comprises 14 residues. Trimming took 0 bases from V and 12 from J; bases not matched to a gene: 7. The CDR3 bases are TGCGCCAGCAGCTTGGCCGGGGACAGGGGGCATCTGTACTTC. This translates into CASSLAGDRGHLYF.

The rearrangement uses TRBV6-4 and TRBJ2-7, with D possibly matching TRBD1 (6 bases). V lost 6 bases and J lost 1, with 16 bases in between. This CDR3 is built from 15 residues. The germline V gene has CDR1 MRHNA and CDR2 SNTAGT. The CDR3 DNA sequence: TGTGCCAGCAGCGTTAACAGGGACCCTTCCTACGAGCAGTACTTC. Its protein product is CASSVNRDPSYEQYF.

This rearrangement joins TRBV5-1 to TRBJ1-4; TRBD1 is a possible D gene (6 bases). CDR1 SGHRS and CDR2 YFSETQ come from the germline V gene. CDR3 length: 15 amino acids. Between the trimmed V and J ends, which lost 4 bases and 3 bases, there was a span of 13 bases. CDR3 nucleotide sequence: TGCGCCAGCAGCGATCCGGGACACCCTAATGAAAAACTGTTTTTT. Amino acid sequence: CASSDPGHPNEKLFF.

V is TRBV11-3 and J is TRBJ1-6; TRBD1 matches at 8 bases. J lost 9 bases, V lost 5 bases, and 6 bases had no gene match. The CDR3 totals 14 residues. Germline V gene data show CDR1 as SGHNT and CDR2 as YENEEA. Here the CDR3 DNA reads TGTGCCAGCAGCGCCGGGACAGGCCCTTCACCCCTCCACTTT. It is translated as CASSAGTGPSPLHF.

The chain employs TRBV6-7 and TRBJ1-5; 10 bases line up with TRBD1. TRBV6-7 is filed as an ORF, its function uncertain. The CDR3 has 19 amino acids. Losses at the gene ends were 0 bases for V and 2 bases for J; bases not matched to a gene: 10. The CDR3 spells CASSYSVYHGTGGNQPQHF. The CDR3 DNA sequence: TGTGCCAGCAGTTACTCTGTTTACCACGGGACAGGGGGCAATCAGCCCCAGCATTTT.

The CDR3 is CASSLYRVYEQYF. CDR3 in DNA: TGTGCCAGCAGTTTATACAGGGTCTACGAGCAGTACTTC. V gene TRBV28 combines with J gene TRBJ2-7; tentative D call: TRBD1 (6 bases). The CDR3 runs 13 residues. CDR1 is MDHEN, CDR2 SYDVKM, per germline. Trimming removed 1 base at V and 3 bases at J, with 7 bases between.

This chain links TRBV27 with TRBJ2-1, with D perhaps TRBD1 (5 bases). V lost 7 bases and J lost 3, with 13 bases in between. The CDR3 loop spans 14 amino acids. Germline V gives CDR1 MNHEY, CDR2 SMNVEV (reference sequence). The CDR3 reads CASKQAQLYNEQFF. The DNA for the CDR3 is TGTGCCAGCAAACAGGCACAGCTCTACAATGAGCAGTTCTTC.

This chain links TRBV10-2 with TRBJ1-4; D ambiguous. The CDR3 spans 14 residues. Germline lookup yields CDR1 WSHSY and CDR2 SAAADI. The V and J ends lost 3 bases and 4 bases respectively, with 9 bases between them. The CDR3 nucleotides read TGCGCCAGCAGTGACAGGACGGGTAATGAAAAACTGTTTTTT. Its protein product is CASSDRTGNEKLFF.

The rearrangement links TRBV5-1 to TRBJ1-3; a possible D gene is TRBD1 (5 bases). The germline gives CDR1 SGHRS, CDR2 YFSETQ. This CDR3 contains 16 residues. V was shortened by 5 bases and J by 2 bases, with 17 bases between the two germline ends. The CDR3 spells CASRGGEAIPGNTIYF. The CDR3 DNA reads TGCGCCAGCAGGGGGGGAGAGGCCATACCTGGAAACACCATATATTTT.

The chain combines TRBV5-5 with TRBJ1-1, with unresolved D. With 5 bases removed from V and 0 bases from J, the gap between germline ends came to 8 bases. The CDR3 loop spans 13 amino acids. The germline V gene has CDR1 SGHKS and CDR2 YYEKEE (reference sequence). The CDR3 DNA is TGTGCCAGCAGGCTTCAGATGAACACTGAAGCTTTCTTT. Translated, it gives CASRLQMNTEAFF.

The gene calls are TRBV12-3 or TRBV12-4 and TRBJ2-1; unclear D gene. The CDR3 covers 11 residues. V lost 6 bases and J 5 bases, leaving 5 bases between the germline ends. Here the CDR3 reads CASSLHNEQFF. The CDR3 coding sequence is TGTGCCAGCAGCTTACACAATGAGCAGTTCTTC.

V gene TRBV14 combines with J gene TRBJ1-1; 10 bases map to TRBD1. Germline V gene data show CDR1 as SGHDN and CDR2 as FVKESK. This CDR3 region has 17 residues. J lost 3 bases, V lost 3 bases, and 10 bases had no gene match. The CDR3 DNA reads TGTGCCAGCAGCCAGTGGACAGGGGGTAAGGGGGACACTGAAGCTTTCTTT. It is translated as CASSQWTGGKGDTEAFF.

CDR3 sequence: CSVELAGAPVSAQYF. The CDR3 DNA reads TGCAGCGTTGAGTTGGCGGGGGCCCCAGTTTCGGCCCAGTACTTC. V gene TRBV29-1 combines with J gene TRBJ2-5, with D maybe TRBD2 (7 bases). From germline, CDR1 is SQVTM and CDR2 ANQGSEA. Trimming stripped 3 bases from V and 9 bases from J, with 23 bases between. The CDR3 totals 15 residues.

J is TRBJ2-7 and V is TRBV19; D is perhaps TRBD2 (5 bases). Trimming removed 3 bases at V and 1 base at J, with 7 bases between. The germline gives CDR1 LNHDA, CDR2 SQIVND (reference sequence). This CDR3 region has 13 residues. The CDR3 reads CASSMGVSYEQYF. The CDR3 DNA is TGTGCCAGTAGTATGGGAGTTTCCTACGAGCAGTACTTC.

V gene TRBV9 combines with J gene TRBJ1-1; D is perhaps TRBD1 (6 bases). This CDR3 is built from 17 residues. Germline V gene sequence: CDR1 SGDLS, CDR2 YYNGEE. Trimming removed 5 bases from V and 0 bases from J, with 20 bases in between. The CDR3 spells CASRIPVGGIMNTEAFF. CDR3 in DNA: TGTGCCAGCAGAATCCCAGTGGGGGGCATCATGAACACTGAAGCTTTCTTT.

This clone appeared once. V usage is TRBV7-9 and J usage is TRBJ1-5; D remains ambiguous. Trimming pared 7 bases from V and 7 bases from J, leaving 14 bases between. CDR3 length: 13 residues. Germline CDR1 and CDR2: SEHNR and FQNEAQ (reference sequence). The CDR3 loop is CASTKGPDQPQHF. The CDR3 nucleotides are TGTGCCAGCACCAAAGGGCCCGACCAGCCCCAGCATTTT.